These 19 T cell receptor beta chains originate from one sample sequenced in a study of blood T cell repertoires in COVID-19 (dated by TCRdb to 2019 to 2021). The library was prepared using the immunoSEQ multiplex PCR assay. In its TCRdb copy, this immuneACCESS table keeps in-frame sequences only and misses some clones. Where compared with another copy, unresolved V genes explain less than half of these, and the others have no known cause. The sample contains roughly 250,000 clones, roughly 87% of them found a single time. The ten largest account for roughly 2.6% of the sample. Sequenced: PBMCs or T cells enriched from blood (not recorded which). The origin of the receptors is a woman in her twenties or thirties with acute COVID-19.

The CDR3 here is CASSQETQGSEAFF. The CDR3 DNA reads as TGTGCCAGCAGCCAAGAAACACAGGGTTCTGAAGCTTTCTTT. The chain joins TRBV3-1 (or the pseudogene TRBV3-2) to TRBJ1-1, with D tentatively TRBD1 (6 bases). V was clipped by 0 bases and J by 6 bases, with 11 bases between them. The CDR3 contains 14 residues. Germline V CDR1 and CDR2: LGHDT, YNNKEL (reference sequence).

The chain is built from TRBV7-9 and TRBJ1-1, with 9 positions matching TRBD1. The germline V gene encodes CDR1 SEHNR and CDR2 FQNEAQ (reference sequence). After removal of 4 bases from V and 8 bases from J, the junction contained 2 bases not matched to a gene. This CDR3 has 12 residues. CDR3 sequence: CASSWGQGEAFF. CDR3 nucleotide sequence: TGTGCCAGCAGCTGGGGACAGGGCGAAGCTTTCTTT.

The chain has TRBV7-2 and TRBJ2-5; unclear D gene. From germline, CDR1 is SGHTA and CDR2 FQGNSA. The CDR3 is 14 residues long. Trimming stripped 5 bases from V and 1 base from J, with 11 bases between. CDR3 coding DNA: TGTGCCAGCAGCCCCCGACACTTCCAAGAGACCCAGTACTTC. Translated: CASSPRHFQETQYF. Combining the CDR3 with reference TRBV7-2 and TRBJ2-5 gives the whole variable domain GAGVSQSPSNKVTEKGKDVELRCDPISGHTALYWYRQSLGQGLEFLIYFQGNSAPDKSGLPSDRFSAERTGGSVSTLTIQRTQQEDSAVYLCASSPRHFQETQYFGPGTRLLVL.

The J gene is TRBJ1-4, the V gene TRBV2, with TRBD1 identical over 10 bases. The germline CDR1 and CDR2 sequences are SNHLY and FYNNEI. With 6 bases clipped from V and 8 bases from J, the junction kept 18 bases outside the gene matches. This CDR3 has 18 residues. The CDR3 coding sequence is TGTGCCAGCAGCGGAACAACCGCCCCGGGACAGGGGTACGAAAAACTGTTTTTT. The encoded protein is CASSGTTAPGQGYEKLFF.

The chain links TRBV7-2 to TRBJ2-3; 11 bases line up with TRBD2. J was trimmed by 2 bases and V by 2 bases; bases with no gene match: 12. CDR1 is SGHTA and CDR2 is FQGNSA in the germline V gene. The CDR3 spans 19 residues. CDR3 sequence reads: CASSLQSGLAGGPTDTQYF. CDR3 in DNA: TGTGCCAGCAGCTTACAGAGCGGGCTAGCGGGGGGTCCCACAGATACGCAGTATTTT.

The V call is TRBV6-2 or TRBV6-3, the J call TRBJ1-2, with 7 bases matching TRBD1. The CDR3 has 18 residues. The germline CDR1 and CDR2 sequences are MNHEY and SVGEGT. The J segment lost 5 bases and the V segment lost 5 bases, leaving 20 bases of the junction unmatched. CDR3 protein: CASSILTLVPGQSYGYTF. In DNA form, the CDR3 reads TGTGCCAGCAGTATTCTAACCCTCGTTCCGGGACAGAGTTATGGCTACACCTTC.

The chain combines TRBV19 with TRBJ1-1; no definite D call. CDR3 length equals 11 residues. Per germline, CDR1 LNHDA and CDR2 SQIVND (reference sequence). The V end was cut by 5 bases, the J end by 11 bases, with 12 bases between. The CDR3 nucleotides read TGTGCCAGTAGTCAAAGAGGCCGGGCTTTCTTT. Its translation is CASSQRGRAFF.

Many counts were recorded for this clone. The J gene is TRBJ1-1, the V gene TRBV3-1 (or the pseudogene TRBV3-2), with unresolved D. The V end was cut by 4 bases, the J end by 0 bases, with 9 bases between. Germline CDR1 and CDR2: LGHDT and YNNKEL (reference sequence). The CDR3 totals 14 residues. CDR3 protein: CASSRRTVNTEAFF. The CDR3 bases are TGTGCCAGCAGCCGCCGTACAGTGAACACTGAAGCTTTCTTT.

V is TRBV6-6 and J is TRBJ1-2, with a possible D match to TRBD1 (5 bases). The V gene's germline CDR1 is MNHNY and CDR2 SVGAGI (reference sequence). The CDR3 spans 12 residues. V dropped 4 bases and J dropped 6 bases, with 9 bases sitting between them. In nucleotides, the CDR3 is TGTGCCAGCAGTTTAACCAGGGATGGCTACACCTTC. Its translation: CASSLTRDGYTF.

The chain is built from TRBV2 and TRBJ1-4, with D possibly TRBD1 on 5 matching bases. Germline V lookup: CDR1 SNHLY, CDR2 FYNNEI. The length of the CDR3 is 16 residues. The V end lost 6 bases, the J end lost 0 bases, and 14 bases lay between the germline ends. This chain's CDR3 is CASSPRDRATNEKLFF. CDR3 DNA sequence: TGTGCCAGCAGCCCGCGGGACCGTGCAACTAATGAAAAACTGTTTTTT.

The chain recombines TRBV12-3 or TRBV12-4 with TRBJ1-2; D perhaps matches TRBD1 (6 bases). The germline V and J ends were trimmed by 6 bases and 10 bases, with 18 bases remaining between them. The CDR3 covers 13 residues. The CDR3: CASSYRAFIPYTF. The CDR3 DNA sequence: TGTGCCAGCAGCTACAGGGCCTTTATTCCCTACACCTTC.

This clone was detected only once. The V and J genes are TRBV6-5 and TRBJ2-1; TRBD2 aligns across 11 bases. Looked up from germline, CDR1 is MNHEY and CDR2 is SVGAGI. With V trimmed by 2 bases and J by 8 bases, 5 bases remained unmatched. The CDR3 is made up of 15 amino acids. For the CDR3, the DNA is TGTGCCAGCAGTTACCTCACTAGCGGGGGTGATGAGCAGTTCTTC. It is translated as CASSYLTSGGDEQFF.

The V gene is TRBV27, the J gene TRBJ2-7; 8 bases are shared with TRBD2. Unmatched junction bases numbered 8, after V lost 5 bases and J lost 5 bases. Per germline, CDR1 MNHEY and CDR2 SMNVEV (reference sequence). CDR3 size: 14 residues. DNA for the CDR3: TGTGCCAGCAGTCTCGGGGGGGGCGTCGACGAGCAGTACTTC. This codes for CASSLGGGVDEQYF.

V usage is TRBV7-9 and J usage is TRBJ1-1; 8 nucleotides line up with TRBD1. Germline CDR1 SEHNR, CDR2 FQNEAQ (reference sequence). The V gene end was trimmed by 2 bases and the J gene end by 5 bases; junction bases not matched to a gene: 4. This CDR3 spans 14 amino acids. CDR3 bases: TGTGCCAGCAGCTTAATACAGGGGGGGACTGAAGCTTTCTTT. It encodes CASSLIQGGTEAFF.

The rearrangement links TRBV7-9 to TRBJ2-3; D may be TRBD1 (6 bases). This CDR3 contains 17 residues. The V and J ends lost 5 bases and 4 bases respectively, with 22 bases between them. CDR1 and CDR2 (germline): SEHNR, FQNEAQ (reference sequence). CDR3 in amino acids: CASSPSRDTFGADTQYF. CDR3 DNA sequence: TGTGCCAGCAGCCCGTCCCGGGACACCTTCGGGGCAGATACGCAGTATTTT.

A single count supports this clone. V gene TRBV19 combines with J gene TRBJ1-4; D might be TRBD1 (6 bases). The CDR3 covers 13 residues. V was shortened by 9 bases and J by 2 bases, with 10 bases between the two germline ends. CDR1 is LNHDA and CDR2 is SQIVND in the germline V gene (reference sequence). The CDR3 DNA follows: TGTGCCAGCAGACAGGATACTAATGAAAAACTGTTTTTT. Translation: CASRQDTNEKLFF.

The CDR3 region has the DNA TGTGCCAGCAGCTTGGGGACCGCGGGGGACTATGGCTACACCTTC. Translation gives CASSLGTAGDYGYTF. The rearrangement links TRBV5-4 to TRBJ1-2, with D perhaps matching TRBD1 (5 bases). Germline assignment: CDR1 SGHNT and CDR2 YYREEE (reference sequence). The CDR3 totals 15 residues. The germline V and J ends were trimmed by 0 bases and 3 bases, with 12 bases remaining between them.

In nucleotides, the CDR3 is TGTGCCAGCAGCTCGGAGCGGGGGAGCAATCAGCCCCAGCATTTT. It is translated as CASSSERGSNQPQHF. The chain has TRBV2 and TRBJ1-5; possible D gene TRBD1, 5 bases. V was clipped by 6 bases and J by 1 base, with 13 bases between them. Germline V gene lookup returns CDR1 SNHLY and CDR2 FYNNEI. The CDR3 is made up of 15 amino acids. The variable domain in full, completed from reference TRBV2 and TRBJ1-5, reads EPEVTQTPSHQVTQMGQEVILRCVPISNHLYFYWYRQILGQKVEFLVSFYNNEISEKSEIFDDQFSVERPDGSNFTLKIRSTKLEDSAMYFCASSSERGSNQPQHFGDGTRLSIL.

This clone was seen ten or more times. The rearrangement uses TRBV27 and TRBJ1-6, with D uncertain. Germline V gene lookup returns CDR1 MNHEY and CDR2 SMNVEV (reference sequence). This CDR3 has 16 amino acids. Deletions cut 6 bases from V and 11 bases from J, with 23 bases between. The CDR3 region is CASRESGRGLLTPLHF. CDR3 in DNA: TGTGCCAGCAGGGAATCAGGAAGAGGGCTTTTGACACCCCTCCACTTT.